This TCR beta chain was recovered during a study of T cell repertoires in cytomegalovirus infection (dated by TCRdb to about 2019). Broadly, across the study: Donor HLA type was relevant to the analysis, because carriage of CMV infection together with the matching HLA type was indicated by public TCR beta signatures. Study-wide findings and limitations: Cumulative frequency of public TCR beta family members discriminated carriers of CMV infection plus the relevant HLA type in this cohort and an independent approximately 370-donor cohort. The ex vivo response was dominated by HLA-C-restricted CMV-specific TCR beta clonotypes, and the single most frequent clonotype in two of eight donors was supplied by these HLA-C-restricted clonotypes.

The germline V gene supplies CDR1 MDHEN and CDR2 SYDVKM. Ends trimmed: V by 4 bases, J by 5 bases; bases unmatched to a gene: 21. The CDR3 runs 19 residues from the cysteine to the phenylalanine. The retained sequence is limited to the CDR3, 57 bases, with the frame set at the first base. This clonotype was detected ten times or more. Its antigen is currently not known. Base qualities are not at hand, and no much larger clone is one base apart. Sequencing was carried out with an Illumina HiSeq 1500. Using fastp trimming at Q25 and MiXCR clonotype assembly, TCRdb reanalyzed the public sequencing data and kept in-frame beta chains. Entries that share a CDR3 protein sequence are merged under the most common genes and DNA. The sample table shows 200,000 to 300,000 distinct CDR3 sequences, and 9% to 15% are seen once. About 1.5% of the sample goes to the ten largest clones.

The TCR sequence derives from a human donor in good health (CMV status not recorded). Some clones in this sample may be carry-over from other donors' samples. The specimen sequenced was PBMCs. The receptor chain draws on TRBV28 and TRBJ1-2, with TRBD1 matching 8 junction bases. The DNA sequence is TGTGCCAGCAGTTCACCCCTTGGACAGGGCATTCTGACTTCTTATGGCTACACCTTC. Translated, this is CASSSPLGQGILTSYGYTF.